This T cell receptor (beta chain) derives from a study of blood T cell repertoires in COVID-19. Study information: Researchers got acute and convalescent COVID-19 samples from the United States, Italy and Spain. From T cells, B-cell-depleted T cells, or PBMCs came the material, which was cDNA or gDNA.

Per the study methods: Amplification of reference gene primers was used by the study to estimate nucleated cell counts. Generated by immunoSEQ multiplex PCR, the TCRdb table keeps only in-frame clones and is missing some. V, J and clone size were drawn from that table, and D and trimming were deduced from the DNA. The sample has tens of thousands of clones, roughly 85% seen once. The source material was peripheral blood. This clonotype originated in a human donor in a cohort sampled during active COVID-19.

This CDR3 is CASSLGTANNEQFF. The CDR3 bases are TGCGCCAGCAGCTTGGGGACAGCTAACAATGAGCAGTTCTTC. The chain couples TRBV5-1 to TRBJ2-1; tentatively, D is TRBD1 (6 bases). With 0 bases removed from V and 5 bases from J, the gap between germline ends came to 9 bases. Germline CDR1 SGHRS, CDR2 YFSETQ. This CDR3 has 14 residues. Supplemented by reference TRBV5-1 and TRBJ2-1, the full variable domain reads KAGVTQTPRYLIKTRGQQVTLSCSPISGHRSVSWYQQTPGQGLQFLFEYFSETQRNKGNFPGRFSGRQFSNSRSEMNVSTLELGDSALYLCASSLGTANNEQFFGPGTRLTVL.